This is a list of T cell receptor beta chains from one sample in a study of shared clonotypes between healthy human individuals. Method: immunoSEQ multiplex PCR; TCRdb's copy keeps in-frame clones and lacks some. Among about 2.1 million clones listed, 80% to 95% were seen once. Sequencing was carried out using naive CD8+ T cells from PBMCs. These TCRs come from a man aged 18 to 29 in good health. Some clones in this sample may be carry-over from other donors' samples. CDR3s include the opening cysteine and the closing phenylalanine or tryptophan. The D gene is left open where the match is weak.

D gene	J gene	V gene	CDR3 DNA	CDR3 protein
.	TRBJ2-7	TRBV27	TGTGCCAGCAGTTCTCCTCGGGGGTGGCACGAGCAGTACTTC	CASSSPRGWHEQYF
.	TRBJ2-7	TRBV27	TGTGCCAGCAGTTTAGGCGGGACCTTGCACGAGCAGTACTTC	CASSLGGTLHEQYF
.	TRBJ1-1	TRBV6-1	TGTGCCAGCAGTGAAGGTGGTGGGGCAGAGGGGTTCACTGAAGCTTTCTTT	CASSEGGGAEGFTEAFF
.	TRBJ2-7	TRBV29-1	TGCAGCGTTGGCGGTAGTAGGGACGAGCAGTACTTC	CSVGGSRDEQYF
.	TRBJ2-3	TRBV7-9	TGTGCCAGCAGCCGGGGGACCTTCAAGGATACGCAGTATTTT	CASSRGTFKDTQYF
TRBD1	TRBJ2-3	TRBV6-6	TGTGCCAGCAGACCCGGGACAGGGTCCACAGATACGCAGTATTTT	CASRPGTGSTDTQYF
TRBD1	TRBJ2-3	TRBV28	TGTGCCAGCAGTTTACGGGACAGCCTAACAGATACGCAGTATTTT	CASSLRDSLTDTQYF
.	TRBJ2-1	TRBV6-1	TGTGCCAGCAGGGACAATGAGCAGTTCTTC	CASRDNEQFF
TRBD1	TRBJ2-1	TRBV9	TGTGCCAGCAGCGTAGCTATAGGACAGGGCGTCGCGGGCTCCTACAATGAGCAGTTCTTC	CASSVAIGQGVAGSYNEQFF
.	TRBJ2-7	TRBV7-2	TGTGCCAGCAGCTTAGGCCGAGTTGCCCCCTACGAGCAGTACTTC	CASSLGRVAPYEQYF
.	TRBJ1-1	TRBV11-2	TGTGCCAGCAGCTTAGATCTGGGGGGACTGAACACTGAAGCTTTCTTT	CASSLDLGGLNTEAFF